Each of the 31 T cell receptor beta chains below was sequenced from the same sample in a study of cytomegalovirus exposure and HLA in healthy donors. Primers for the PCR totalled 60 Vbeta and 13 Jbeta. Sequencing used immunoSEQ multiplex PCR; TCRdb keeps in-frame clones, though not all of them. The table includes under 150,000 clones, over 70% detected once. Specimen: PBMCs. The receptor set was obtained from a male donor in good health and CMV-seronegative.

This clone was found a few times. The chain has TRBV10-3 and TRBJ1-2; 12 bases are a match to TRBD1. The junction had 8 bases not matched to a gene; V was cut back by 4 bases and J by 8 bases. Germline CDR1 ENHRY, CDR2 SYGVKD. The CDR3 length is 15 residues. DNA of the CDR3: TGTGCCATCAGTGCTCCGGGACAGGGGGCTGTAGGCTACACCTTC. Translation gives CAISAPGQGAVGYTF.

This clone has just one count. The J gene is TRBJ1-1, the V gene TRBV6-5; 7 positions match TRBD1. Germline V CDR1 and CDR2: MNHEY, SVGAGI. The CDR3 has 13 residues. V dropped 8 bases and J dropped 5; count of bases not matched to a gene: 8. CDR3 nucleotide sequence: TGTGCCAGCTCCCTCGGACAGGTTACTGAAGCTTTCTTT. Amino acid sequence: CASSLGQVTEAFF.

This clone turned up a few times. This rearrangement joins TRBV9 to TRBJ1-3; 7 bases line up with TRBD1. The CDR3 length is 18 residues. Trimming removed 0 bases from V and 3 bases from J; junction bases left unmatched: 12. Germline assignment: CDR1 SGDLS and CDR2 YYNGEE. The CDR3 sequence: CASSVGGTPGGVGNTIYF. DNA of the CDR3: TGTGCCAGCAGCGTAGGGGGTACACCAGGGGGAGTTGGAAACACCATATATTTT.

The chain combines TRBV6-6 with TRBJ1-2; 10 bases match TRBD1. Trimming at V came to 4 bases and at J to 7 bases, leaving 9 bases not matched to a gene. The CDR3 spans 15 residues. Germline V CDR1 and CDR2: MNHNY, SVGAGI (reference sequence). CDR3 nucleotide sequence: TGTGCCAGCAGTTCAACGACAGGGGGCGAGATTGGCTACACCTTC. Translation: CASSSTTGGEIGYTF.

The chain recombines TRBV6-5 with TRBJ2-1, with TRBD2 identical over 9 bases. Germline CDR1 reads MNHEY; CDR2 reads SVGAGI. The CDR3 sequence is 15 residues long. Losses at the gene ends were 6 bases for V and 7 bases for J; bases not matched to a gene: 10. CDR3 coding DNA: TGTGCCAGCAGCCTGGGACTAGCTTTTCGGAATGAGCAGTTCTTC. Protein product: CASSLGLAFRNEQFF.

The chain combines TRBV11-1 with TRBJ2-7, with TRBD1 matching 9 bases. The CDR3 loop spans 13 amino acids. Germline assignment: CDR1 SGHAT and CDR2 FQDESV (reference sequence). J lost 6 bases, V lost 5 bases, and 5 bases had no gene match. The CDR3 here is CASSTKTGGEQYF. The CDR3 DNA sequence: TGTGCCAGCAGCACCAAGACAGGGGGCGAGCAGTACTTC.

Only one count was recorded for this clone. The DNA of the CDR3 is TGTGCCAGCAGCTTAGGTTCTAGCGCCCGGAGCTCCTACAATGAGCAGTTCTTC. Translating it yields CASSLGSSARSSYNEQFF. The chain employs TRBV11-1 and TRBJ2-1; tentatively, D is TRBD2 (6 bases). The CDR3 is 18 amino acids. Germline V gene sequence: CDR1 SGHAT, CDR2 FQDESV (reference sequence). V gave up 1 base and J gave up 0 bases, with 16 bases separating them.

This clone was picked up a small number of times. The chain uses TRBV2 and TRBJ2-3, with D unclear. Germline values: CDR1 SNHLY, CDR2 FYNNEI. The CDR3 consists of 13 residues. The ends were cut back, 5 bases at V and 6 bases at J, with 12 bases in the middle. In nucleotides, the CDR3 is TGTGCCAGCAGTTCGTGGAGATCCGATACGCAGTATTTT. Translated, it gives CASSSWRSDTQYF. The entire variable domain, with the rest obtained from reference TRBV2 and TRBJ2-3, is as follows: EPEVTQTPSHQVTQMGQEVILRCVPISNHLYFYWYRQILGQKVEFLVSFYNNEISEKSEIFDDQFSVERPDGSNFTLKIRSTKLEDSAMYFCASSSWRSDTQYFGPGTRLTVL.

The chain links TRBV5-4 to TRBJ1-1; 8 bases match TRBD1. The CDR3 extends over 14 amino acids. V was clipped by 4 bases and J by 5 bases; unmatched bases: 7. Germline V gene data show CDR1 as SGHNT and CDR2 as YYREEE (reference sequence). The chain's CDR3 is CASSGGTGGTEAFF. For the CDR3, the DNA is TGTGCCAGCAGCGGGGGTACAGGGGGGACTGAAGCTTTCTTT.

The chain carries TRBV30 and TRBJ1-3, with a tentative D call TRBD1 (5 bases). The CDR3 is 14 amino acids. Trimming shortened V by 7 bases and J by 1 base, and 14 bases separated the two germline ends. Looked up from germline, CDR1 is GTSNPN and CDR2 is SVGIG (reference sequence). The CDR3 DNA sequence: TGTGCCTACCCGGATCGGGGGTCTGGAAACACCATATATTTT. This sequence encodes CAYPDRGSGNTIYF.

The chain uses TRBV30 and TRBJ1-4, with D maybe TRBD1 (5 bases). The CDR3 contains 15 residues. Trimming stripped 2 bases from V and 1 base from J, with 11 bases between. CDR1 and CDR2 (germline): GTSNPN, SVGIG (reference sequence). CDR3 loop: CAWSTAGRTNEKLFF. The CDR3 nucleotides are TGTGCCTGGAGTACGGCAGGGCGAACTAATGAAAAACTGTTTTTT.

This rearrangement joins TRBV7-9 to TRBJ1-4; perhaps TRBD1 as D (6 bases). Germline values: CDR1 SEHNR, CDR2 FQNEAQ (reference sequence). V lost 1 base to trimming and J lost 8 bases, with 14 bases between them. The length of the CDR3 is 15 residues. This chain's CDR3 is CASSLGGQGREKLFF. The CDR3 DNA is TGTGCCAGCAGCTTAGGGGGGCAGGGACGCGAAAAACTGTTTTTT.

This CDR3 reads CASSLQGAKLFF. The CDR3 DNA reads as TGTGCCAGCAGCTTGCAGGGGGCAAAACTGTTTTTT. The chain combines TRBV5-6 with TRBJ1-4; 8 nucleotides line up with TRBD1. Looked up from germline, CDR1 is SGHDT and CDR2 is YYEEEE. V shed 1 base, J shed 10 bases, and the junction held 0 bases outside the gene matches. The CDR3 runs to 12 residues.

The rearrangement uses TRBV5-1 and TRBJ1-4, with a tentative D call TRBD1 (5 bases). This CDR3 region has 15 residues. Per germline, CDR1 SGHRS and CDR2 YFSETQ. Trimming stripped 7 bases from V and 0 bases from J, with 13 bases between. The CDR3 protein is CASAEGHATNEKLFF. In DNA, the CDR3 is TGCGCCAGCGCGGAAGGACACGCAACTAATGAAAAACTGTTTTTT.

This clone was observed a handful of times. V is TRBV5-1 and J is TRBJ1-3, with D possibly being TRBD1 (5 bases). The length of the CDR3 is 15 residues. CDR1 is SGHRS and CDR2 is YFSETQ in the germline V gene. V dropped 0 bases and J dropped 0 bases, with 7 bases sitting between them. DNA for the CDR3: TGCGCCAGCAGCTTGGCGGGGGTCTCTGGAAACACCATATATTTT. This codes for CASSLAGVSGNTIYF. The entire variable domain, with the rest obtained from reference TRBV5-1 and TRBJ1-3, is as follows: KAGVTQTPRYLIKTRGQQVTLSCSPISGHRSVSWYQQTPGQGLQFLFEYFSETQRNKGNFPGRFSGRQFSNSRSEMNVSTLELGDSALYLCASSLAGVSGNTIYFGEGSWLTVV.

This clone was observed a few times. The chain links TRBV27 to TRBJ1-5, with a tentative D call TRBD1 (6 bases). V was pared by 6 bases and J by 7 bases, with 16 bases between. Looked up from germline, CDR1 is MNHEY and CDR2 is SMNVEV (reference sequence). The CDR3 is 14 residues long. The CDR3 DNA reads TGTGCCAGCAGCTCACTCGGGGGGCAACAGCCCCAGCATTTT. Amino acid sequence: CASSSLGGQQPQHF.

The gene calls are TRBV27 and TRBJ2-7; D gene unclear. The germline V and J ends were trimmed by 2 bases and 3 bases, with 8 bases remaining between them. The CDR3 is 13 amino acids. The V gene's germline CDR1 is MNHEY and CDR2 SMNVEV (reference sequence). For the CDR3, the DNA is TGTGCCAGCAGTTTAGGCAGTCTCTACGAGCAGTACTTC. This encodes CASSLGSLYEQYF.

The chain is built from TRBV27 and TRBJ2-5, with D possibly matching TRBD2 (6 bases). The CDR3 has 15 residues. Germline V gene sequence: CDR1 MNHEY, CDR2 SMNVEV (reference sequence). Trimming pared 0 bases from V and 5 bases from J, leaving 13 bases between. CDR3: CASSLSPGVIETQYF. CDR3 sequence (DNA): TGTGCCAGCAGTTTATCTCCGGGAGTGATCGAGACCCAGTACTTC.

This clone was recorded a few times. The gene calls are TRBV6-1 and TRBJ1-1, with TRBD1 matching over 9 bases. This CDR3 is built from 15 residues. CDR1 is MNHNS, CDR2 SASEGT, per germline. Trimming at V came to 0 bases and at J to 5 bases, leaving 4 bases not matched to a gene. The CDR3 DNA follows: TGTGCCAGCAGTGAAGCGGAGACAGGGGGTACTGAAGCTTTCTTT. Translating gives CASSEAETGGTEAFF.

This chain links TRBV5-1 with TRBJ1-2; the D is unclear. The CDR3 totals 13 residues. Looked up from germline, CDR1 is SGHRS and CDR2 is YFSETQ. V was pared by 2 bases and J by 6 bases, with 11 bases between. Written as DNA, the CDR3 is TGCGCCAGCAGCTTCTCAGGCCCCAATGGCTACACCTTC. Translating it yields CASSFSGPNGYTF. Looking up the rest from reference TRBV5-1 and TRBJ1-2 gives the full variable domain: KAGVTQTPRYLIKTRGQQVTLSCSPISGHRSVSWYQQTPGQGLQFLFEYFSETQRNKGNFPGRFSGRQFSNSRSEMNVSTLELGDSALYLCASSFSGPNGYTFGSGTRLTVV.

V and J are TRBV30 and TRBJ2-7, with a weak D call TRBD2 (5 bases). The CDR3 totals 13 residues. V lost 5 bases and J 3 bases, leaving 14 bases between the germline ends. The V gene's germline CDR1 is GTSNPN and CDR2 SVGIG (reference sequence). Here the CDR3 DNA reads TGTGCCTGGGGGGAGAGCCCAGACTACGAGCAGTACTTC. Translated: CAWGESPDYEQYF. Using reference TRBV30 and TRBJ2-7 for the parts outside the CDR3, the full variable domain is SQTIHQWPATLVQPVGSPLSLECTVEGTSNPNLYWYRQAAGRGLQLLFYSVGIGQISSEVPQNLSASRPQDRQFILSSKKLLLSDSGFYLCAWGESPDYEQYFGPGTRLTVT.

In this sample, this clone turned up a few times. The chain combines TRBV4-2 with TRBJ1-2; 7 bases are shared with TRBD1. The trim removed 4 bases at V and 4 bases at J, leaving 9 bases unmatched. Germline lookup yields CDR1 LGHNA and CDR2 YNFKEQ. The CDR3 totals 15 residues. CDR3 sequence (DNA): TGTGCCAGCAGCCCTGGACAGGATGGGTCCTATGGCTACACCTTC. This encodes CASSPGQDGSYGYTF.

Turning to this clone: This specimen includes other DNA sequences encoding the same CDR3. The V gene is TRBV29-1, the J gene TRBJ1-1, with no clear D. The germline V gene has CDR1 SQVTM and CDR2 ANQGSEA. The ends were cut back, 7 bases at V and 3 bases at J, with 6 bases in the middle. This CDR3 has 10 amino acids. In DNA, the CDR3 is TGCAGCGGGCGGGACACTGAAGCTTTCTTT. As protein: CSGRDTEAFF.

V gene TRBV27 combines with J gene TRBJ2-1; TRBD2 matches at 12 bases. Germline lookup yields CDR1 MNHEY and CDR2 SMNVEV (reference sequence). V shed 4 bases and J 3 bases; nucleotides not matched to a gene: 10. This CDR3 comprises 18 residues. The CDR3 spells CASSSHEGLAGSYNEQFF. The CDR3 nucleotides are TGTGCCAGCAGTTCTCACGAAGGACTAGCGGGAAGCTACAATGAGCAGTTCTTC.

This sequence joins TRBV5-4 and TRBJ1-4; 7 bases map to TRBD1. The CDR3 loop spans 14 amino acids. V trimming: 0 bases; J trimming: 5 bases; junction bases outside the gene matches: 1. Germline CDR1 is SGHNT and CDR2 is YYREEE (reference sequence). DNA for the CDR3: TGTGCCAGCAGCTTGGACAGGGGAAATGAAAAACTGTTTTTT. Protein sequence: CASSLDRGNEKLFF.

V gene TRBV19 combines with J gene TRBJ1-4; 11 positions match TRBD1. The CDR3 is 15 amino acids. The trim removed 10 bases at V and 7 bases at J, leaving 11 bases unmatched. Germline loops: CDR1 LNHDA, CDR2 SQIVND (reference sequence). The CDR3 DNA is TGTGCCACGTCGTGGACAGGGGGCGGGAGTGAAAAACTGTTTTTT. Translating it yields CATSWTGGGSEKLFF.

The rearrangement uses TRBV9 and TRBJ2-5, with TRBD2 as a possible D gene (6 bases). V was shortened by 4 bases and J by 2 bases, with 15 bases between the two germline ends. Germline lookup yields CDR1 SGDLS and CDR2 YYNGEE. The CDR3 consists of 15 residues. CDR3 nucleotide sequence: TGTGCCAGCAGCCTACAAGGACTACCTCAAGAGACCCAGTACTTC. This translates into CASSLQGLPQETQYF.

About this clone: The junction and the germline gene differ at one end; a read error may be behind it. The chain uses TRBV7-2 and TRBJ1-1; 7 bases map to TRBD1. Germline lookup yields CDR1 SGHTA and CDR2 FQGNSA. The CDR3 is made up of 13 amino acids. CDR3 bases: TGTTCCAGCAGCCTACGGACAGGATTCTATGCTTTCTTT. It codes for CSSSLRTGFYAFF.

J is TRBJ2-5 and V is TRBV11-2, with 10 nucleotides matching TRBD2. The J call is doubtful: the DNA matches TRBJ2-7 better. Looked up from germline, CDR1 is SGHAT and CDR2 is FQNNGV. The CDR3 is 17 amino acids. CDR3 sequence reads: CASSFRTSGAPGYEQYF. CDR3 nucleotides: TGTGCCAGCAGCTTCCGGACTAGCGGAGCCCCAGGTTACGAGCAGTACTTC.

This chain joins TRBV19 and TRBJ1-1, with 7 bases lining up with TRBD1. V was pared by 2 bases and J by 0 bases, with 6 bases of the junction left unmatched. Looked up from germline, CDR1 is LNHDA and CDR2 is SQIVND (reference sequence). The CDR3 contains 16 residues. Written as DNA, the CDR3 is TGTGCCAGTAGTATAAGCCAGACAGGGTTGAACACTGAAGCTTTCTTT. Translated, it gives CASSISQTGLNTEAFF.

This rearrangement joins TRBV7-8 to TRBJ1-1, with TRBD1 matching over 7 bases. V trimming: 1 base; J trimming: 5 bases; junction bases outside the gene matches: 7. This CDR3 is 15 amino acids long. Germline CDR1 SGHVS, CDR2 FQNEAQ. The CDR3 DNA sequence: TGTGCCAGCAGCTTAGAGGGGGCTTCGAGTACTGAAGCTTTCTTT. Protein sequence: CASSLEGASSTEAFF.